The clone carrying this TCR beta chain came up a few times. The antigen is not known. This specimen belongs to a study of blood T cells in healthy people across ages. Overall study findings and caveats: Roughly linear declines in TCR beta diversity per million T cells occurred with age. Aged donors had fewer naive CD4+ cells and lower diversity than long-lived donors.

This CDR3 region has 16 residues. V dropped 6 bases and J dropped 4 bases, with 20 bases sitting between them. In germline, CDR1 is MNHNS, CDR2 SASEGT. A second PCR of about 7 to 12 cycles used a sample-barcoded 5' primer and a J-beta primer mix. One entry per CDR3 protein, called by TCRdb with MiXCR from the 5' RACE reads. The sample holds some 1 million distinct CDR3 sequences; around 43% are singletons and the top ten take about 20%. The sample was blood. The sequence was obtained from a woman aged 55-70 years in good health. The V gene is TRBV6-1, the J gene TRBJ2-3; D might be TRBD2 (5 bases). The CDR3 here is CASREPGRLSPDTQYF. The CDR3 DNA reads TGTGCCAGCAGGGAACCGGGTCGACTAAGCCCAGATACGCAGTATTTT.